The 25 T cell receptor beta chains reported below all come from one sample, sequenced in a study of blood T cell repertoires in COVID-19. Data came from immunoSEQ multiplex PCR; TCRdb stores just in-frame clones and leaves some out. Of fewer than 300,000 clones in the sample, approximately 86% were seen once. The sequenced sample was peripheral blood. The receptors were sampled from a man younger than 35 with active or convalescent COVID-19.

V is TRBV6-5 and J is TRBJ1-5, with 8 bases lining up with TRBD1. V was pared by 4 bases and J by 7 bases, with 3 bases of the junction left unmatched. Germline lookup yields CDR1 MNHEY and CDR2 SVGAGI. There are 13 residues in the CDR3. CDR3 sequence: CASSSGGRQPQHF. Written as DNA, the CDR3 is TGTGCCAGCAGTTCAGGGGGCCGACAGCCCCAGCATTTT.

The rearrangement joins TRBV5-6 to TRBJ2-7, with 9 bases lining up with TRBD1. With V trimmed by 3 bases and J by 4 bases, 8 bases remained unmatched. There are 15 residues in the CDR3. Germline loops: CDR1 SGHDT, CDR2 YYEEEE. This chain's CDR3 is CASSSTGTGSYEQYF. In DNA, the CDR3 is TGTGCCAGCAGCTCGACCGGGACAGGGAGTTACGAGCAGTACTTC.

The V and J genes are TRBV10-1 and TRBJ2-6, with TRBD2 as a possible D gene (6 bases). The CDR3 has 19 amino acids. V was clipped by 1 base and J by 0 bases, with 16 bases between them. Germline assignment: CDR1 WNHNN and CDR2 SYGVQD (reference sequence). CDR3 coding DNA: TGCGCCAGCAGTGAGTATGTGGAGGGGACGATCTCTGGGGCCAACGTCCTGACTTTC. Translating it yields CASSEYVEGTISGANVLTF.

The chain links TRBV3-1 (or the pseudogene TRBV3-2) to TRBJ2-1, with 10 bases fitting TRBD2. CDR1 is LGHDT, CDR2 YNNKEL, per germline (reference sequence). This CDR3 contains 16 residues. Trimming removed 0 bases from V and 9 bases from J; junction bases left unmatched: 8. CDR3 bases: TGTGCCAGCAGCCAAGACTCACTAGCGGGGAAAAGTGAGCAGTTCTTC. It is translated as CASSQDSLAGKSEQFF.

The chain carries TRBV2 and TRBJ1-1; 9 bases align to TRBD1. V shed 4 bases and J 5 bases; nucleotides not matched to a gene: 14. The CDR3 runs 17 residues. Germline V gives CDR1 SNHLY, CDR2 FYNNEI. CDR3 protein: CASSARGGQGSWTEAFF. Here the CDR3 DNA reads TGTGCCAGCAGTGCCCGCGGGGGACAGGGCTCATGGACTGAAGCTTTCTTT.

CDR3 nucleotides: TGCAGCGTACCCAGGGGACAGGGGGAATATGGCTACACCTTC. It specifies CSVPRGQGEYGYTF. The J gene is TRBJ1-2, the V gene TRBV29-1; 11 nucleotides align to TRBD1. Unmatched junction bases numbered 8, after V lost 6 bases and J lost 5 bases. The germline V gene has CDR1 SQVTM and CDR2 ANQGSEA. This CDR3 spans 14 amino acids.

The chain links TRBV9 to TRBJ1-1; 7 nucleotides line up with TRBD1. The V and J ends lost 3 bases and 2 bases, in that order; junction bases with no gene match: 7. Germline V gene data show CDR1 as SGDLS and CDR2 as YYNGEE. The length of the CDR3 is 15 residues. CDR3: CASSESGTDNTEAFF. Here the CDR3 DNA reads TGTGCCAGCAGCGAGTCCGGGACAGATAACACTGAAGCTTTCTTT.

The sample holds a few counts of this clone. The chain recombines TRBV13 with TRBJ1-6; maybe TRBD1 (5 bases). Trimming took 0 bases from V and 11 from J, leaving 17 bases between them. CDR1 PRHDT and CDR2 FYEKMQ come from the germline V gene (reference sequence). The CDR3 has 16 amino acids. CDR3 amino acids: CASSLGSGWDLAPLHF. The CDR3 DNA reads TGTGCCAGCAGCTTAGGTTCAGGGTGGGATTTGGCACCCCTCCACTTT.

The chain joins TRBV2 to TRBJ2-3, with D perhaps TRBD2 (7 bases). V dropped 8 bases and J dropped 2 bases, with 17 bases sitting between them. The germline V gene encodes CDR1 SNHLY and CDR2 FYNNEI. The CDR3 has 15 amino acids. The CDR3 loop is CASRWEGGATDTQYF. CDR3 nucleotides: TGTGCCAGCCGGTGGGAGGGGGGGGCCACAGATACGCAGTATTTT.

This clone was seen a single time. The J gene is TRBJ1-2, the V gene TRBV4-2, with D perhaps matching TRBD1 (5 bases). Germline-derived CDR1 and CDR2 are LGHNA and YNFKEQ. CDR3 length: 15 residues. V was clipped by 0 bases and J by 2 bases, with 10 bases between them. The CDR3 nucleotides are TGTGCCAGCAGCCAAGATGACGGGGGAAACTATGGCTACACCTTC. The encoded protein is CASSQDDGGNYGYTF.

The V call is TRBV10-3, the J call TRBJ1-1; D not certain. This CDR3 is built from 14 residues. V lost 2 bases, J lost 6 bases, and 13 bases lay in between. Germline CDR1 ENHRY, CDR2 SYGVKD. The CDR3 DNA reads TGTGCCATCAGTGAGATTCGGCAGGTCGCTGAAGCTTTCTTT. It encodes CAISEIRQVAEAFF.

The chain joins TRBV3-1 (or the pseudogene TRBV3-2) to TRBJ1-1; TRBD1 might be the D (5 bases). This CDR3 has 16 residues. CDR1 is LGHDT and CDR2 is YNNKEL in the germline V gene (reference sequence). V shed 4 bases and J shed 0 bases, with 15 bases lying between them. The DNA of the CDR3 is TGTGCCAGCAGCCGCGACAGCAATATAATGAACACTGAAGCTTTCTTT. Translating gives CASSRDSNIMNTEAFF.

This clone was recorded once. The CDR3 DNA sequence: TGCGCCAGCAGCTTAGAAGGAGCGGCATACAATGAGCAGTTCTTC. Protein: CASSLEGAAYNEQFF. The J gene is TRBJ2-1, the V gene TRBV5-1; D perhaps matches TRBD2 (5 bases). CDR1 and CDR2 from the germline V gene are SGHRS and YFSETQ. V lost 2 bases, J lost 4 bases, and 13 bases lay in between. The CDR3 sequence is 15 residues long.

To note about this clone: The same CDR3 can be traced to other DNA sequences in this sample. The J gene is TRBJ2-5, the V gene TRBV11-2; D remains ambiguous. Trimming removed 1 base at V and 0 bases at J, with 9 bases between. Germline V lookup: CDR1 SGHAT, CDR2 FQNNGV. There are 15 residues in the CDR3. The CDR3 reads CASSLGDRDQETQYF. The CDR3 coding sequence is TGTGCCAGCAGCTTAGGAGATCGGGACCAAGAGACCCAGTACTTC.

This clone was detected only once. The rearrangement joins TRBV19 to TRBJ1-2; D ambiguous. V was clipped by 3 bases and J by 4 bases, with 6 bases between them. Germline V gene lookup returns CDR1 LNHDA and CDR2 SQIVND (reference sequence). The CDR3 consists of 12 residues. In nucleotides, the CDR3 is TGTGCCAGTAGTATTACCGGCTATGGCTACACCTTC. Protein product: CASSITGYGYTF.

The rearrangement links TRBV9 to TRBJ2-1; D may be TRBD1 (6 bases). The CDR3 is 12 amino acids. Germline CDR1 reads SGDLS; CDR2 reads YYNGEE. With 0 bases removed from V and 8 bases from J, the gap between germline ends came to 6 bases. The CDR3 spells CASSVDRDEQFF. The CDR3 bases are TGTGCCAGCAGCGTAGACAGGGATGAGCAGTTCTTC.

The chain has TRBV9 and TRBJ1-3; a weak D match, TRBD1 (5 bases). Germline CDR1 reads SGDLS; CDR2 reads YYNGEE. The CDR3 spans 15 residues. The V end was cut by 4 bases, the J end by 1 base, with 12 bases between. The CDR3 sequence is CASSRSSGSGNTIYF. The CDR3 DNA reads as TGTGCCAGCAGCCGTAGTTCAGGGTCTGGAAACACCATATATTTT.

This clone has just a few counts. The chain couples TRBV5-5 to TRBJ1-2; D call uncertain. The CDR3 length is 15 residues. The germline gives CDR1 SGHKS, CDR2 YYEKEE (reference sequence). The ends were cut back, 4 bases at V and 8 bases at J, with 21 bases in the middle. Written as DNA, the CDR3 is TGTGCCAGCAGCCTCCTTCTCGTGTGGGTGGGCGGCTACACCTTC. This encodes CASSLLLVWVGGYTF.

V is TRBV5-1 and J is TRBJ2-7; the match to TRBD1 covers 11 bases. The trim removed 1 base at V and 5 bases at J, leaving 11 bases unmatched. CDR1 SGHRS and CDR2 YFSETQ come from the germline V gene. The CDR3 sequence is 17 residues long. CDR3 residues: CASSLKDRGRGIDEQYF. CDR3 nucleotide sequence: TGCGCCAGCAGCTTGAAGGACAGGGGGCGAGGAATAGACGAGCAGTACTTC.

V usage is TRBV27 and J usage is TRBJ1-2, with TRBD1 matching over 8 bases. V was clipped by 6 bases and J by 3 bases; unmatched bases: 6. Germline V lookup: CDR1 MNHEY, CDR2 SMNVEV (reference sequence). The CDR3 sequence is 14 residues long. CDR3 sequence reads: CASSPGGAYYGYTF. CDR3 in DNA: TGTGCCAGCAGCCCAGGGGGCGCGTACTATGGCTACACCTTC.

The V call is TRBV15, the J call TRBJ2-3, with D possibly being TRBD1 (5 bases). Germline V gene sequence: CDR1 LNHNV, CDR2 YYDKDF (reference sequence). This CDR3 is built from 13 residues. Trimming pared 5 bases from V and 2 bases from J, leaving 8 bases between. CDR3 bases: TGTGCCACCAGCGGGGCTTACACAGATACGCAGTATTTT. Translating it yields CATSGAYTDTQYF.

The V call is TRBV9, the J call TRBJ2-2; maybe TRBD1 (6 bases). Germline V gene sequence: CDR1 SGDLS, CDR2 YYNGEE. The CDR3 is made up of 13 amino acids. Trimming stripped 0 bases from V and 9 bases from J, with 9 bases between. This chain's CDR3 is CASSVGGGRELFF. The DNA for the CDR3 is TGTGCCAGCAGCGTAGGAGGGGGACGGGAGCTGTTTTTT.

This chain uses TRBV6-6 with TRBJ2-2; a weak D match, TRBD1 (5 bases). Trimming took off 10 bases at V and 0 bases at J, with 9 bases between the two ends. The CDR3 spans 13 residues. Germline assignment: CDR1 MNHNY and CDR2 SVGAGI (reference sequence). CDR3 region: CATSRANTGELFF. The CDR3 nucleotides are TGTGCCACTTCCAGGGCGAACACCGGGGAGCTGTTTTTT.

The genes are TRBV4-1 and TRBJ1-5, with D possibly matching TRBD1 (5 bases). Trimming cost V 1 base and J 4 bases, with 20 bases left between them. The CDR3 runs 18 residues. Germline values: CDR1 MGHRA, CDR2 YSYEKL. CDR3 in DNA: TGCGCCAGCAGCCAAGGGTGGTTAGGTTCAGGGAAGAATCAGCCCCAGCATTTT. This sequence encodes CASSQGWLGSGKNQPQHF.

The genes are TRBV2 and TRBJ1-5, with TRBD1 identical over 9 bases. The germline CDR1 and CDR2 sequences are SNHLY and FYNNEI. The J segment lost 0 bases and the V segment lost 5 bases, leaving 8 bases of the junction unmatched. The CDR3 has 17 residues. As DNA, the CDR3 is TGTGCCAGCAGTAAGGACAGGGGACTGTCTAGCAATCAGCCCCAGCATTTT. Protein sequence: CASSKDRGLSSNQPQHF.